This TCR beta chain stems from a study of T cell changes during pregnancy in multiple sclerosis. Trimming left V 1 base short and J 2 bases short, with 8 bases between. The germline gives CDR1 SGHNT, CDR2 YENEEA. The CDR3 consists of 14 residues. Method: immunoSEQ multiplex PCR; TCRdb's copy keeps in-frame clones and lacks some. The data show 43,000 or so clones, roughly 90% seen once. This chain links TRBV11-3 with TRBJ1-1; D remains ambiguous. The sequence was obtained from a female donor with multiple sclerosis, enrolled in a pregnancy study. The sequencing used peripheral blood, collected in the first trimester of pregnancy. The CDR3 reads CASSLGGHNTEAFF. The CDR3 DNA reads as TGTGCCAGCAGCTTAGGAGGCCACAACACTGAAGCTTTCTTT.